This entry features one T cell receptor (beta chain) sequence. Its specificity is not known. Relative to the germline gene, one junction end is altered; a read error may explain this. Other DNA sequences from this sample encode an identical CDR3 as well. This record belongs to a study of cytomegalovirus exposure and HLA in healthy donors. As for the study in general: Sequencing of about 179 million T cells in an earlier analysis found 95 million to 120 million unique TCR beta sequences. Overall study results and limits: The study had only CMV serostatus as immune exposure information.

Germline V gene lookup returns CDR1 SGHDT and CDR2 YYEEEE. This CDR3 has 15 residues. 13 Jbeta primers and 60 Vbeta primers were used for the PCR. This table comes from immunoSEQ multiplex PCR, and its TCRdb copy is limited to in-frame clones, with some not included. The table includes about 120,000 clones, about 80% detected once. The chain recombines TRBV5-6 with TRBJ2-7, with TRBD1 identical over 9 bases. The sample taken for sequencing was PBMCs. This clonotype originated in a woman between 40 and 55 years old in good health and CMV-seropositive. CDR3 loop: CASSLTQGATYEQYF. The CDR3 DNA reads TGTGCCAGCAGCCTAACACAGGGGGCCACCTACGAGCAGTACTTT.